These T cell receptor beta chains were read from a single sample in a study of T cell repertoires in cytomegalovirus infection. A single record per CDR3 protein comes from TCRdb applying MiXCR to the reads. This sample has approximately 120,000 distinct CDR3 sequences, with 30% to 40% found just once. These receptors have no known antigen. Sequences were derived from CD8+ T cells from cultured PBMCs, sampled from culture after CMV antigen stimulation. The receptors shown here come from a human donor in good health (CMV status not recorded). Some clones in this sample may be carry-over from other donors' samples. CDR3s include the opening cysteine and the closing phenylalanine or tryptophan. Fields, in order: D gene, V gene, clone size, J gene, CDR3 DNA, CDR3 protein. The D gene is left open where the match is weak. Clone size is given for some rows only: seen once, a few or many times, or a class if the clone is expanded.

TRBD1	TRBV6-5	NA	TRBJ2-5	TGTGCCAGCAGTTATCTCCGGACAGGCAGGGAGACCCAGTACTTC	CASSYLRTGRETQYF
NA	TRBV4-1	once	TRBJ1-3	TGCGCCAGCAGCCAAGATACCCCGGGCGCAGTTGGAAACACCATATATTTT	CASSQDTPGAVGNTIYF
NA	TRBV19	few	TRBJ1-6	TGTGCCAGTACTCCCCAGGGGCTATCACCCCTCCACTTT	CASTPQGLSPLHF
NA	TRBV20-1	NA	TRBJ1-2	TGCAGTACCGAGTCCAAAAATAACTATGGCTACACCTTC	CSTESKNNYGYTF
NA	TRBV27	few	TRBJ1-4	TGTGCCAGCAGTCCGGGACCGCGTTATGAAAAACTGTTTTTT	CASSPGPRYEKLFF
NA	TRBV7-6	few	TRBJ2-3	TGTGCCAGCGCGGGTTCTAGCACAGATACGCAGTATTTT	CASAGSSTDTQYF
NA	TRBV6-1	few	TRBJ1-5	TGTGCCAGCAGTGACGGAATTGGCAATCAGCCCCAGCATTTT	CASSDGIGNQPQHF
TRBD2	TRBV5-6	few	TRBJ2-1	TGTGCCAGCAGCTTGGCGTTGGGAGAAGCGGGGACCCACAATGAGCAGTTCTTC	CASSLALGEAGTHNEQFF
NA	TRBV6-5	few	TRBJ2-1	TGTGCCAGCAGTGCGACTCTTAGCTCCTACAATGAGCAGTTCTTC	CASSATLSSYNEQFF
TRBD1	TRBV6-1	many	TRBJ1-5	TGTGCCAGCAGTTCTCAGACAGGGGGTAATCAGCCCCAGCATTTT	CASSSQTGGNQPQHF
NA	TRBV5-6	few	TRBJ1-1	TGTGCTTCAAGGGGAGTAGGCACTGAAGCTTTCTTT	CASRGVGTEAFF
NA	TRBV12-3/TRBV12-4	NA	TRBJ1-1	TGTGCCAGCAGTTTTGGTCCGGGAACCAACACTGAAGCTTTCTTT	CASSFGPGTNTEAFF
NA	TRBV6-5	few	TRBJ2-4	TGTGCCAGCAGTTCCCTCAGGGACAAAAACATTCAGTACTTC	CASSSLRDKNIQYF
NA	TRBV7-6	few	TRBJ2-3	TGTGCCAGCAGCTTACCTCCTTTCGGTTCCCACCAGGGAGATACGCAGTATTTT	CASSLPPFGSHQGDTQYF
TRBD2	TRBV7-2	NA	TRBJ2-7	TGTGCCAGCAGCCCCATGGGCGGGGGGGCCGCCGAGCAGTACTTC	CASSPMGGGAAEQYF
TRBD2	TRBV12-3/TRBV12-4	NA	TRBJ2-2	TGTGCCAGCAGTAAACTAGCGGGGACGGCGAACACCGGGGAGCTGTTTTTT	CASSKLAGTANTGELFF
NA	TRBV6-2/TRBV6-3	NA	TRBJ2-2	TGTGCCAGCAGTTACACATTGCCTGCCGGGGAGCTGTTTTTT	CASSYTLPAGELFF
NA	TRBV4-1	few	TRBJ1-2	TGCGCCAGCAGCCAAGGACTCGACCCATTTGATTTAGATGGCTACACCTTC	CASSQGLDPFDLDGYTF
NA	TRBV6-2/TRBV6-3	few	TRBJ1-1	TGTGCCAGCACCACAGGCTTAGAAGCTTTCTTT	CASTTGLEAFF
TRBD2	TRBV4-2	NA	TRBJ2-1	TGTGCCAGCAGCCAAGATCAGGGTACTAGCGATGAGCAGTTCTTC	CASSQDQGTSDEQFF
NA	TRBV6-8	NA	TRBJ2-3	TGTGCCAGCAGTTACACAGGGATGGGTTCGGATACGCAGTATTTT	CASSYTGMGSDTQYF
TRBD2	TRBV7-3	few	TRBJ2-1	TGTGCCAGCAGCCCTAGCGGGACTAGCAGAGGTGAGCAGTTCTTC	CASSPSGTSRGEQFF
NA	TRBV27	many	TRBJ2-3	TGTGCCAGCAGTCGCGGGGTTAGCACAGATACGCAGTATTTT	CASSRGVSTDTQYF
NA	TRBV9	NA	TRBJ2-1	TGTGCCAGCAGCGCGGGGTCAGGGTCAGGGGTGAATGAGCAGTTCTTC	CASSAGSGSGVNEQFF
TRBD1	TRBV7-6	few	TRBJ2-5	TGTGCCAGCAGCTGGGGGGGGACAGGGGGCCTGGAGACCCAGTACTTC	CASSWGGTGGLETQYF
TRBD2	TRBV7-8	few	TRBJ2-1	TGTGCCAGCAGTTTCTCGGCCGGACTAGCTACCAATGAGCAGTTCTTC	CASSFSAGLATNEQFF
TRBD2	TRBV6-6	NA	TRBJ2-7	TGTGCCAGCAGTTACTCCGGGACTAGCTTTATCTACGAGCAGTACTTC	CASSYSGTSFIYEQYF
NA	TRBV4-3	few	TRBJ1-5	TGCGCCAGCAGCCAAGACCAGGTCAATCAGCCCCAGCATTTT	CASSQDQVNQPQHF
NA	TRBV6-1	once	TRBJ1-1	TGTGCCAGCAGAATTTTGACAGTTTCCACTGAAGCTTTCTTT	CASRILTVSTEAFF
TRBD1	TRBV6-6	NA	TRBJ1-1	TGTGCCAGCAGCAACCGGGACAGGGAACTTTCCCGCCATCGAGCTTTCTTT	CASSNRDRELSRHRAFF
NA	TRBV10-2	once	TRBJ2-1	TGCGCCAGCAGTGAGCCTACGAGGGCAACCTACAATGAGCAGTTCTTC	CASSEPTRATYNEQFF
TRBD1	TRBV28	NA	TRBJ1-2	TGTGCCAGCAGGGGACAGGCCGATCACTATGGCTACACCTTC	CASRGQADHYGYTF
NA	TRBV7-4	few	TRBJ1-4	TGTGCCAGCAGCTTAGGCGGAGGGAGGGATGAAAAACTGTTTTTT	CASSLGGGRDEKLFF
NA	TRBV2	NA	TRBJ1-4	TGTGCCAGCTTCTCGGGACGTGATGAAAAACTGTTTTTT	CASFSGRDEKLFF
NA	TRBV27	few	TRBJ1-5	TGTGCCAGCAGTTTATCGGGAGGGCTGTGGCAGCCCCAGCATTTT	CASSLSGGLWQPQHF
NA	TRBV4-1	few	TRBJ1-5	TGCGCCAGCAGCCAAGTAGGAACTCAGCCCCAGCATTTT	CASSQVGTQPQHF
NA	TRBV7-6	many	TRBJ1-1	TGTGCCAGCAGCTTAGCTTCCTGGGCTGGGGGGGGAACTGATGAAGCTTTCTTT	CASSLASWAGGGTDEAFF
TRBD1	TRBV7-9	few	TRBJ1-5	TGTGCCAGCAGCCGACAGGGAGGCCAGCCCCAGCATTTT	CASSRQGGQPQHF
NA	TRBV9	NA	TRBJ1-1	TGTGCCAGCAGCGCACAAGGGGAAACTGAAGCTTTCTTT	CASSAQGETEAFF
TRBD2	TRBV7-2	many	TRBJ2-1	TGTGCCAGCAGCTTAGAGCGGGGGCACAATGAGCAGTTCTTC	CASSLERGHNEQFF
NA	TRBV7-2	many	TRBJ1-2	TGTGCCAGCAGCTTAGCAGGGTACCGTAGCTATGGCTACACCTTC	CASSLAGYRSYGYTF
NA	TRBV7-2	few	TRBJ1-6	TGTGCCAGCAGCTGGGGGACCGGAGGTTCACCCCTCCACTTT	CASSWGTGGSPLHF
NA	TRBV25-1	NA	TRBJ1-1	TGTGCCAGCAGTGAATATTTCGGGGATGAAGCTTTCTTT	CASSEYFGDEAFF
NA	TRBV7-9	many	TRBJ2-1	TGTGCCAGCAGCTTTTCGTACAATGAGCAGTTCTTC	CASSFSYNEQFF
NA	TRBV12-5	NA	TRBJ2-2	TGTGCTAGTGGAGGGTATGCCGGGGAGCTGTTTTTT	CASGGYAGELFF
NA	TRBV28	NA	TRBJ2-7	TGTGCCAGCAGACGGCGGGAATCCTACGAGCAGTACTTC	CASRRRESYEQYF
TRBD2	TRBV20-1	few	TRBJ2-5	TGCAGTGCGAGGACTAGCGGGGGGCTAGAGACCCAGTACTTC	CSARTSGGLETQYF
NA	TRBV7-9	few	TRBJ1-3	TGTGCCAGCAGCCCCTCGATCATGGGGTCTGGAAACACCATATATTTT	CASSPSIMGSGNTIYF
NA	TRBV5-4	NA	TRBJ1-1	TGTGCCAGCAGCTCCCCCGGGGGTGAAGCTTTCTTT	CASSSPGGEAFF
NA	TRBV7-6	NA	TRBJ2-5	TGTGCCAGCAGCTTAGGCGGGAACCAAGAGACCCAGTACTTC	CASSLGGNQETQYF
TRBD2	TRBV12-3/TRBV12-4	many	TRBJ2-1	TGTGCCAGCATTCCGAAGGGCGGGGGGGCCTACAATGAGCAGTTCTTC	CASIPKGGGAYNEQFF